This is a list of T cell receptor beta chains from one sample in a study of blood T cells in healthy people across ages. One entry per CDR3 protein results from TCRdb running MiXCR on the 5' RACE reads. The repertoire includes 800,000 to 950,000 distinct CDR3 sequences, approximately 49% of them detected once, and around 15% sits in the top ten. Sequenced input: blood. The receptors shown here come from a young man in good health. Each CDR3 is given with its conserved first and last residue. Each record gives: CDR3 protein, CDR3 DNA, J gene, D gene, clone size, V gene. A D gene is named only where the DNA matches it firmly. The size entry is marked missing in some rows and otherwise reads once, few, many or a size class.

CDR3 protein: CASSLGVGEPMSHTF
CDR3 DNA: TGTGCCAGCAGTTTGGGGGTAGGGGAACCTATGAGCCACACCTTC
J gene: TRBJ1-2
D gene: NA
clone size: NA
V gene: TRBV27

CDR3 protein: CASSPGAKQYF
CDR3 DNA: TGTGCCAGCAGCCCGGGTGCAAAGCAGTACTTC
J gene: TRBJ2-4
D gene: NA
clone size: once
V gene: TRBV3-1

CDR3 protein: CASSLLNEIPEAFF
CDR3 DNA: TGTGCCAGCAGTTTATTAAACGAGATCCCTGAAGCTTTCTTT
J gene: TRBJ1-1
D gene: NA
clone size: NA
V gene: TRBV28

CDR3 protein: CSADNRATEAFF
CDR3 DNA: TGCAGTGCTGATAACAGGGCAACTGAAGCTTTCTTT
J gene: TRBJ1-1
D gene: NA
clone size: NA
V gene: TRBV20-1

CDR3 protein: CASSYSGGVEAFF
CDR3 DNA: TGTGCCAGCAGTTACTCGGGGGGCGTCGAAGCTTTCTTT
J gene: TRBJ1-1
D gene: NA
clone size: NA
V gene: TRBV6-2/TRBV6-3

CDR3 protein: CASSKGRTGTHNEQFF
CDR3 DNA: TGTGCCAGCAGCAAAGGAAGGACAGGGACCCACAATGAGCAGTTCTTC
J gene: TRBJ2-1
D gene: NA
clone size: NA
V gene: TRBV21-1

CDR3 protein: CASSYPRRGLYEQYF
CDR3 DNA: TGTGCCAGCAGTTACCCGCGCAGGGGTCTCTACGAGCAGTACTTC
J gene: TRBJ2-7
D gene: NA
clone size: NA
V gene: TRBV6-2/TRBV6-3

CDR3 protein: CASIRGQGYSNEQFF
CDR3 DNA: TGTGCCAGCATAAGGGGACAGGGGTATTCGAATGAGCAGTTCTTC
J gene: TRBJ2-1
D gene: TRBD1
clone size: NA
V gene: TRBV6-6

CDR3 protein: CTSSLSQETQYF
CDR3 DNA: TGTACCAGCAGCTTGTCACAAGAGACCCAGTACTTC
J gene: TRBJ2-5
D gene: NA
clone size: NA
V gene: TRBV7-2

CDR3 protein: CSASGELQETQYF
CDR3 DNA: TGCAGTGCTAGTGGGGAGCTCCAAGAGACCCAGTACTTC
J gene: TRBJ2-5
D gene: NA
clone size: few
V gene: TRBV20-1

CDR3 protein: CAISGQTLTYNEQFF
CDR3 DNA: TGTGCCATCAGTGGTCAAACCTTGACCTACAATGAGCAGTTCTTC
J gene: TRBJ2-1
D gene: NA
clone size: few
V gene: TRBV10-3

CDR3 protein: CASSLEIVGLTSGANVLTF
CDR3 DNA: TGTGCCAGCAGCTTAGAGATTGTTGGACTAACCTCTGGGGCCAACGTCCTGACTTTC
J gene: TRBJ2-6
D gene: NA
clone size: few
V gene: TRBV7-2

CDR3 protein: CASSYLLAGGPTDTQYF
CDR3 DNA: TGTGCCAGCAGCTACTTACTAGCGGGGGGGCCCACAGATACGCAGTATTTT
J gene: TRBJ2-3
D gene: TRBD2
clone size: many
V gene: TRBV9

CDR3 protein: CSARGTGRRPYSNQPQHF
CDR3 DNA: TGCAGTGCTAGAGGGACAGGGAGGAGGCCCTATAGCAATCAGCCCCAGCATTTT
J gene: TRBJ1-5
D gene: TRBD1
clone size: NA
V gene: TRBV20-1

CDR3 protein: CASSLAGGQNEQYF
CDR3 DNA: TGTGCCAGCAGCTTAGCGGGGGGTCAGAACGAGCAGTACTTC
J gene: TRBJ2-7
D gene: TRBD2
clone size: NA
V gene: TRBV27

CDR3 protein: CASSPLAGDSNEQFF
CDR3 DNA: TGTGCCAGCAGCCCTTTAGCGGGGGACTCGAATGAGCAGTTCTTC
J gene: TRBJ2-1
D gene: TRBD2
clone size: many
V gene: TRBV4-2

CDR3 protein: CSAGETGNEQYF
CDR3 DNA: TGCAGTGCTGGGGAAACAGGGAACGAGCAGTACTTC
J gene: TRBJ2-7
D gene: NA
clone size: few
V gene: TRBV20-1

CDR3 protein: CSVDFGRNYGYTF
CDR3 DNA: TGCAGCGTTGATTTCGGGAGAAACTATGGCTACACCTTC
J gene: TRBJ1-2
D gene: NA
clone size: few
V gene: TRBV29-1

CDR3 protein: CSVGIGTDKSGANVLTF
CDR3 DNA: TGCAGCGTTGGAATAGGAACAGACAAGTCTGGGGCCAACGTCCTGACTTTC
J gene: TRBJ2-6
D gene: NA
clone size: many
V gene: TRBV29-1

CDR3 protein: CASSPRTKTSGGQETQYF
CDR3 DNA: TGTGCCAGCTCACCACGAACAAAGACTAGCGGGGGCCAAGAGACCCAGTACTTC
J gene: TRBJ2-5
D gene: TRBD2
clone size: NA
V gene: TRBV18

CDR3 protein: CASSSLLGGIQPQHF
CDR3 DNA: TGTGCCAGCAGCTCCCTGCTTGGGGGGATTCAGCCCCAGCATTTT
J gene: TRBJ1-5
D gene: NA
clone size: few
V gene: TRBV6-6

CDR3 protein: CASSPILAGGRVTNIQYF
CDR3 DNA: TGTGCCAGCAGCCCTATACTAGCGGGGGGGCGAGTTACAAACATTCAGTACTTC
J gene: TRBJ2-4
D gene: TRBD2
clone size: once
V gene: TRBV7-2

CDR3 protein: CASSLYTGYTEAFF
CDR3 DNA: TGCGCCAGCAGCCTCTATACAGGGTACACTGAAGCTTTCTTT
J gene: TRBJ1-1
D gene: NA
clone size: medium-sized
V gene: TRBV4-1

CDR3 protein: CASRYGTGDEQYF
CDR3 DNA: TGTGCCAGCAGGTACGGGACAGGGGACGAACAGTACTTC
J gene: TRBJ2-5
D gene: TRBD1
clone size: NA
V gene: TRBV7-9

CDR3 protein: CASSLNGGNSYNEQFF
CDR3 DNA: TGTGCCAGCAGCTTAAATGGGGGGAACTCCTACAATGAGCAGTTCTTC
J gene: TRBJ2-1
D gene: NA
clone size: NA
V gene: TRBV7-3

CDR3 protein: CASSLVGQGETQYF
CDR3 DNA: TGCGCCAGCAGCTTGGTCGGCCAGGGGGAGACCCAGTACTTC
J gene: TRBJ2-5
D gene: NA
clone size: few
V gene: TRBV5-1

CDR3 protein: CSAWGQGKWNEQFF
CDR3 DNA: TGCAGTGCCTGGGGACAGGGGAAGTGGAATGAGCAGTTCTTC
J gene: TRBJ2-1
D gene: TRBD1
clone size: few
V gene: TRBV20-1

CDR3 protein: CASSYTGDTYEQYF
CDR3 DNA: TGTGCCAGCAGTTACACAGGGGATACCTACGAGCAGTACTTC
J gene: TRBJ2-7
D gene: TRBD1
clone size: few
V gene: TRBV6-5

CDR3 protein: CAWSFGGTYNSPLHF
CDR3 DNA: TGTGCCTGGAGTTTTGGCGGCACCTATAATTCACCCCTCCACTTT
J gene: TRBJ1-6
D gene: NA
clone size: NA
V gene: TRBV30

CDR3 protein: CASSPDPRDSYGYTF
CDR3 DNA: TGTGCCAGCAGCCCGGACCCACGGGACAGCTATGGCTACACCTTC
J gene: TRBJ1-2
D gene: TRBD1
clone size: few
V gene: TRBV9

CDR3 protein: CASSLGTGVGNQPQHF
CDR3 DNA: TGTGCCAGCAGTTTGGGGACAGGGGTGGGCAATCAGCCCCAGCATTTT
J gene: TRBJ1-5
D gene: TRBD1
clone size: NA
V gene: TRBV12-3/TRBV12-4

CDR3 protein: CATSDFGGGNTDTQYF
CDR3 DNA: TGTGCCACCAGTGATTTCGGAGGCGGGAACACAGATACGCAGTATTTT
J gene: TRBJ2-3
D gene: NA
clone size: few
V gene: TRBV24-1

CDR3 protein: CASSVQGHEQFF
CDR3 DNA: TGTGCCAGCAGTGTACAGGGCCATGAGCAGTTCTTC
J gene: TRBJ2-1
D gene: NA
clone size: NA
V gene: TRBV6-6

CDR3 protein: CASRPQVTDTQYF
CDR3 DNA: TGTGCCAGCAGGCCCCAGGTCACAGATACGCAGTATTTT
J gene: TRBJ2-3
D gene: NA
clone size: NA
V gene: TRBV6-5

CDR3 protein: CASTATANTEAFF
CDR3 DNA: TGTGCCAGCACCGCAACAGCGAACACTGAAGCTTTCTTT
J gene: TRBJ1-1
D gene: NA
clone size: few
V gene: TRBV6-6

CDR3 protein: CASSLDRSTSYEQYF
CDR3 DNA: TGTGCCAGCAGCTTAGACAGGTCCACCTCCTACGAGCAGTACTTC
J gene: TRBJ2-7
D gene: NA
clone size: NA
V gene: TRBV5-4

CDR3 protein: CASSWDSLSYNEQFF
CDR3 DNA: TGTGCCAGCAGCTGGGACAGTCTCTCCTACAATGAGCAGTTCTTC
J gene: TRBJ2-1
D gene: TRBD1
clone size: NA
V gene: TRBV6-2/TRBV6-3

CDR3 protein: CASSLDSGTNYGYTF
CDR3 DNA: TGTGCCAGCAGCTTAGACAGCGGTACTAACTATGGCTACACCTTC
J gene: TRBJ1-2
D gene: NA
clone size: NA
V gene: TRBV7-2

CDR3 protein: CASSDGTFFEQYF
CDR3 DNA: TGTGCCAGCAGTGATGGGACTTTTTTCGAGCAGTACTTC
J gene: TRBJ2-7
D gene: NA
clone size: NA
V gene: TRBV2

CDR3 protein: CATSREPSGAPRYF
CDR3 DNA: TGTGCCACCAGCAGAGAGCCTAGCGGGGCACCAAGGTATTTT
J gene: TRBJ2-3
D gene: TRBD2
clone size: NA
V gene: TRBV15

CDR3 protein: CASSRQGVGSGTQYF
CDR3 DNA: TGTGCCAGCAGTCGACAGGGGGTCGGGTCGGGTACGCAGTATTTT
J gene: TRBJ2-3
D gene: TRBD1
clone size: NA
V gene: TRBV6-5

CDR3 protein: CASSYWTGSSEAFF
CDR3 DNA: TGTGCCAGCAGCTACTGGACAGGGAGCTCCGAAGCTTTCTTT
J gene: TRBJ1-1
D gene: TRBD1
clone size: NA
V gene: TRBV6-5

CDR3 protein: CASSLKVGRGSYEQYF
CDR3 DNA: TGTGCCAGCAGTTTAAAAGTGGGTCGAGGCTCCTACGAGCAGTACTTC
J gene: TRBJ2-7
D gene: NA
clone size: NA
V gene: TRBV12-3/TRBV12-4

CDR3 protein: CASSLTSGEYGYTF
CDR3 DNA: TGTGCCAGCAGCCTCACTTCGGGGGAATATGGCTACACCTTC
J gene: TRBJ1-2
D gene: NA
clone size: NA
V gene: TRBV3-1

CDR3 protein: CASSLSLNSPLHF
CDR3 DNA: TGTGCCAGCAGCTTATCCCTGAATTCACCCCTCCACTTT
J gene: TRBJ1-6
D gene: NA
clone size: few
V gene: TRBV7-2